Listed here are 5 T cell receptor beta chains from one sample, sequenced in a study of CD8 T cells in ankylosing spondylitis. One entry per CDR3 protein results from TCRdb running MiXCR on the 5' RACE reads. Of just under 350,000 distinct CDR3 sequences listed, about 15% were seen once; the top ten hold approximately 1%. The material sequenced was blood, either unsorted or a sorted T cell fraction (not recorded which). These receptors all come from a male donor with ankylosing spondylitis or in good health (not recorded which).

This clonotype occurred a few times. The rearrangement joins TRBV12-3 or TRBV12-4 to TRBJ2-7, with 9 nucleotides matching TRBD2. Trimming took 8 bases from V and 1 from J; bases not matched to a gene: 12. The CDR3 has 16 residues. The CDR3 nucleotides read TGTGCCAGCCCCCCTCTAGCGGGGCCTCCTTCCTACGAGCAGTACTTC. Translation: CASPPLAGPPSYEQYF.

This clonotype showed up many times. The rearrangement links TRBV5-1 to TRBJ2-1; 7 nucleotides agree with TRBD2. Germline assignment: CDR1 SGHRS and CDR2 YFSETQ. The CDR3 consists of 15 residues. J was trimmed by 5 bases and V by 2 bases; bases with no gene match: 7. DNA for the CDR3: TGCGCCAGCAGCTTATCTGGCGGGAGTAACAATGAGCAGTTCTTC. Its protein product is CASSLSGGSNNEQFF.

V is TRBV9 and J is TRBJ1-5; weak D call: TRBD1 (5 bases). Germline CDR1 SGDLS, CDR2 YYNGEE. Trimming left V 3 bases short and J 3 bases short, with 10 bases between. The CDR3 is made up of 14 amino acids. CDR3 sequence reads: CASSATDTNQPQHF. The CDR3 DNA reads TGTGCCAGCAGCGCGACAGATACCAATCAGCCCCAGCATTTT. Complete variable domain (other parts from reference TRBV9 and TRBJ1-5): DSGVTQTPKHLITATGQRVTLRCSPRSGDLSVYWYQQSLDQGLQFLIQYYNGEERAKGNILERFSAQQFPDLHSELNLSSLELGDSALYFCASSATDTNQPQHFGDGTRLSIL.

CDR3 coding DNA: TGTGCCAGCAGCTCCCCTCTTTACACCGGGACAGGGAGCACCGGGGAGCTGTTTTTT. This translates into CASSSPLYTGTGSTGELFF. The chain recombines TRBV5-6 with TRBJ2-2; 9 nucleotides line up with TRBD1. The germline V gene encodes CDR1 SGHDT and CDR2 YYEEEE. With 3 bases clipped from V and 4 bases from J, the junction kept 16 bases outside the gene matches. This CDR3 has 19 residues.

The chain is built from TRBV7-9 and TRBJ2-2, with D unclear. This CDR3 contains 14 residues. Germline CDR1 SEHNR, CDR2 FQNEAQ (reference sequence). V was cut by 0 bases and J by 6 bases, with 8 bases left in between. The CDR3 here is CASSLAPTAGELFF. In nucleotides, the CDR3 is TGTGCCAGCAGCTTAGCCCCGACCGCCGGGGAGCTGTTTTTT. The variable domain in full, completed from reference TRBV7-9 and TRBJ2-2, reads DTGVSQNPRHKITKRGQNVTFRCDPISEHNRLYWYRQTLGQGPEFLTYFQNEAQLEKSRLLSDRFSAERPKGSFSTLEIQRTEQGDSAMYLCASSLAPTAGELFFGEGSRLTVL.